A single TCR beta chain is shown here with its context. Its antigen is not known. This sample is drawn from a study of T-cell reconstitution after alpha-beta-depleted transplantation in children. Deletions cut 6 bases from V and 0 bases from J, with 17 bases between. This CDR3 has 16 residues. Researchers prepared the TCRbeta library using unique molecular identifiers, the study reports. TCRdb redid the calling of the PCR reads with MiXCR, one entry per CDR3 protein. This sample has over 450,000 distinct CDR3 sequences, with roughly a tenth found just once. The study, taken as a whole, reports: Most T-cell counts and diversity one year after the transplant came from T cells that were newly produced.

The input for sequencing was PBMCs, taken before TCRalphabeta/CD19-depleted stem cell transplant. This rearrangement joins TRBV12-3 or TRBV12-4 to TRBJ1-1, with D possibly being TRBD1 (6 bases). The receptor was derived from a child under 10 years old with inherited bone marrow failure, due to receive a stem cell transplant. CDR3 sequence: CASSPTGPLMNTEAFF. CDR3 in DNA: TGTGCCAGCAGCCCTACAGGGCCCCTGATGAACACTGAAGCTTTCTTT.